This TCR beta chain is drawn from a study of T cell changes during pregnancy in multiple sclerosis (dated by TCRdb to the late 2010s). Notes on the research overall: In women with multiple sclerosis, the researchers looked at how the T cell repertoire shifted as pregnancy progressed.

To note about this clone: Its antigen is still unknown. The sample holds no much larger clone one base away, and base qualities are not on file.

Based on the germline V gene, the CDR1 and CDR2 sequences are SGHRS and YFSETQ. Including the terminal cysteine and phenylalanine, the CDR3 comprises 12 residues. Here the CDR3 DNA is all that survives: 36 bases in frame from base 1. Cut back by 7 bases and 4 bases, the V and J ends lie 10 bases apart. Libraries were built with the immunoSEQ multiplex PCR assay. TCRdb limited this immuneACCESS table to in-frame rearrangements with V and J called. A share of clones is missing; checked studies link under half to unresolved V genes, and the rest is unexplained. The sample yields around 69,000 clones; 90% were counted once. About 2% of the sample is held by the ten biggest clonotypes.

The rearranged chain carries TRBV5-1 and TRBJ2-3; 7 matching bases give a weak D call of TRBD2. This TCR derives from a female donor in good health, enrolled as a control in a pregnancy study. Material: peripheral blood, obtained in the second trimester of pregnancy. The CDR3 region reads CASGEGADTQYF. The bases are TGCGCCAGCGGGGAGGGGGCAGATACGCAGTATTTT.